The 23 T cell receptor beta chains below were found in one sample sequenced in a study of blood T cell repertoires in COVID-19 (dated by TCRdb to about 2020). Library method: the immunoSEQ multiplex PCR assay. TCRdb obtained this table from immuneACCESS and retained in-frame rearrangements with V and J assigned. These tables miss some clones; where compared with another copy, unresolved V genes account for less than half of the shortfall, and the remainder is unexplained. Present in this sample are fewer than 110,000 clones, roughly 84% of which were seen just once. In total, the top ten clones hold around 12% of the sample. The sample comprised peripheral blood. The receptors here all came from a human donor in a cohort sampled during active COVID-19.

The CDR3 sequence is CASSFGDNNSPLHF. In nucleotides, the CDR3 is TGTGCCAGCAGCTTCGGAGATAATAATTCACCCCTCCACTTT. V and J are TRBV7-9 and TRBJ1-6; no clear D gene. V dropped 3 bases and J dropped 5 bases, with 8 bases sitting between them. CDR3 length equals 14 residues. Germline assignment: CDR1 SEHNR and CDR2 FQNEAQ (reference sequence).

V and J are TRBV18 and TRBJ1-1, with TRBD1 as a possible D gene (6 bases). The germline V gene encodes CDR1 KGHSH and CDR2 LQKENI. CDR3 length: 13 amino acids. Between the trimmed V and J ends, which lost 1 base and 5 bases, there was a span of 8 bases. The CDR3: CASSPQGVTEAFF. DNA for the CDR3: TGTGCCAGCTCACCACAGGGGGTAACTGAAGCTTTCTTT.

The chain combines TRBV6-6 with TRBJ1-1; D call uncertain. The CDR3 is made up of 13 amino acids. Germline-derived CDR1 and CDR2 are MNHNY and SVGAGI (reference sequence). The V and J ends lost 0 bases and 6 bases respectively, with 8 bases between them. The CDR3 loop is CASSYSNIAEAFF. The CDR3 DNA reads TGTGCCAGCAGTTACTCGAACATCGCTGAAGCTTTCTTT.

The chain is built from TRBV5-1 and TRBJ1-2; D is possibly TRBD1 (6 bases). Germline V gene data show CDR1 as SGHRS and CDR2 as YFSETQ. CDR3 length: 16 amino acids. V was cut by 4 bases and J by 7 bases, with 23 bases left in between. CDR3 DNA: TGCGCCAGCAGCCTCGCGCAGGGGTCAACCGTGGGTGGCTACACCTTC. Protein product: CASSLAQGSTVGGYTF.

The genes are TRBV5-1 and TRBJ2-7; tentatively, D is TRBD2 (6 bases). The V and J ends lost 4 bases and 3 bases respectively, with 17 bases between them. Germline V CDR1 and CDR2: SGHRS, YFSETQ. The CDR3 length is 15 residues. CDR3 DNA sequence: TGCGCCAGCAGCGGCGGACACCCGGGGGTCTACGAGCAGTACTTC. Translation gives CASSGGHPGVYEQYF.

This chain links TRBV11-2 with TRBJ2-2; 14 nucleotides align to TRBD2. J gave up 5 bases and V 3 bases, and 11 bases lay outside the gene matches. Germline CDR1 SGHAT, CDR2 FQNNGV. The CDR3 length is 19 residues. The CDR3 here is CASSLLEGLAGVSTGELFF. As DNA, the CDR3 is TGTGCCAGCAGCTTGCTCGAGGGACTAGCGGGGGTAAGTACCGGGGAGCTGTTTTTT.

The chain links TRBV29-1 to TRBJ2-2; TRBD1 is a possible D gene (6 bases). Trimming removed 1 base at V and 2 bases at J, with 26 bases between. This CDR3 spans 20 amino acids. The germline CDR1 and CDR2 sequences are SQVTM and ANQGSEA. In nucleotides, the CDR3 is TGCAGCGTTGAAGGGATCCGGGACACCGGTATGGAGGTTAACACCGGGGAGCTGTTTTTT. As protein: CSVEGIRDTGMEVNTGELFF.

The V and J genes are TRBV3-1 (or the pseudogene TRBV3-2) and TRBJ2-7, with TRBD1 matching over 7 bases. The CDR3 is 13 amino acids. CDR1 is LGHDT and CDR2 is YNNKEL in the germline V gene (reference sequence). With 6 bases clipped from V and 2 bases from J, the junction kept 4 bases outside the gene matches. In DNA form, the CDR3 reads TGTGCCAGCAGTCTCAGGGGGACCTACGAGCAGTACTTC. Its translation: CASSLRGTYEQYF.

This clone was picked up one time. The chain is built from TRBV19 and TRBJ1-5; D is possibly TRBD1 (5 bases). Germline V lookup: CDR1 LNHDA, CDR2 SQIVND (reference sequence). The CDR3 has 18 residues. V lost 7 bases and J lost 0, with 22 bases in between. The DNA for the CDR3 is TGTGCCAGTACCCTAGGGGAGGGACGAGAGAATAGCAATCAGCCCCAGCATTTT. Translating it yields CASTLGEGRENSNQPQHF. Based on the CDR3 plus reference TRBV19 and TRBJ1-5, the full variable domain is DGGITQSPKYLFRKEGQNVTLSCEQNLNHDAMYWYRQDPGQGLRLIYYSQIVNDFQKGDIAEGYSVSREKKESFPLTVTSAQKNPTAFYLCASTLGEGRENSNQPQHFGDGTRLSIL.

The chain uses TRBV29-1 and TRBJ2-1; maybe TRBD2 (6 bases). With 8 bases removed from V and 8 bases from J, the gap between germline ends came to 13 bases. The CDR3 totals 11 residues. Germline values: CDR1 SQVTM, CDR2 ANQGSEA. CDR3 region: CSTRLGDEQFF. The CDR3 region has the DNA TGCAGCACCCGACTAGGTGATGAGCAGTTCTTC.

The chain employs TRBV11-1 and TRBJ1-1; 7 bases map to TRBD1. The germline gives CDR1 SGHAT, CDR2 FQDESV (reference sequence). Unmatched junction bases numbered 6, after V lost 3 bases and J lost 2 bases. The CDR3 consists of 15 residues. As DNA, the CDR3 is TGTGCCAGCAGCTTGGCGCCAGGGGGAAACACTGAAGCTTTCTTT. It is translated as CASSLAPGGNTEAFF.

This chain connects TRBV2 to TRBJ2-1, with D unresolved. The CDR3 length is 15 residues. Germline V gene lookup returns CDR1 SNHLY and CDR2 FYNNEI. V dropped 2 bases and J dropped 3 bases, with 11 bases sitting between them. The CDR3 DNA reads TGTGCCAGCAGTGAACGGATGAGCGACTACAATGAGCAGTTCTTC. Protein: CASSERMSDYNEQFF.

The chain has TRBV30 and TRBJ2-7; 9 bases are a match to TRBD2. Unmatched junction bases numbered 12, after V lost 4 bases and J lost 5 bases. The germline V gene encodes CDR1 GTSNPN and CDR2 SVGIG (reference sequence). This CDR3 has 15 residues. The CDR3 spells CAWNRGAGGPHEQYF. CDR3 DNA: TGTGCCTGGAACCGAGGCGCGGGGGGGCCGCACGAGCAGTACTTC.

The chain recombines TRBV27 with TRBJ2-5; D gene ambiguous. Germline V gene data show CDR1 as MNHEY and CDR2 as SMNVEV (reference sequence). Trimming left V 4 bases short and J 4 bases short, with 13 bases between. CDR3 size: 14 residues. This CDR3 is CASSSHQVPETQYF. The CDR3 nucleotides are TGTGCCAGCAGTTCCCACCAGGTCCCAGAGACCCAGTACTTC.

The gene calls are TRBV19 and TRBJ2-7, with unresolved D. V was shortened by 0 bases and J by 3 bases, with 9 bases between the two germline ends. Germline V CDR1 and CDR2: LNHDA, SQIVND (reference sequence). CDR3 length: 14 amino acids. CDR3 in amino acids: CASSIDKRGYEQYF. The CDR3 bases are TGTGCCAGTAGTATAGATAAACGCGGCTACGAGCAGTACTTC.

The chain employs TRBV5-5 and TRBJ1-5; no reliable D call. V lost 1 base to trimming and J lost 4 bases, with 12 bases between them. The CDR3 length is 15 residues. From germline, CDR1 is SGHKS and CDR2 YYEKEE (reference sequence). CDR3 in amino acids: CASSLLLELNQPQHF. The CDR3 DNA reads as TGTGCCAGCAGCTTGCTCTTAGAGCTGAATCAGCCCCAGCATTTT.

V gene TRBV2 combines with J gene TRBJ2-5, with TRBD2 identical over 7 bases. The V segment lost 4 bases and the J segment 4 bases; nucleotides outside the gene matches: 3. Germline V gene sequence: CDR1 SNHLY, CDR2 FYNNEI. This CDR3 has 13 amino acids. CDR3 DNA sequence: TGTGCCAGCAGTGGCAGCGGGGCAGAGACCCAGTACTTC. Translation gives CASSGSGAETQYF.

CDR3 sequence: CATKDRMNTEAFF. The CDR3 coding sequence is TGCGCCACCAAAGACAGGATGAACACTGAAGCTTTCTTT. The chain recombines TRBV10-1 with TRBJ1-1; tentative D call: TRBD1 (6 bases). The CDR3 is 13 amino acids. The germline V gene has CDR1 WNHNN and CDR2 SYGVQD (reference sequence). V gave up 10 bases and J gave up 0 bases, with 12 bases separating them.

The chain joins TRBV5-1 to TRBJ2-1, with D tentatively TRBD2 (7 bases). Per the germline V gene, CDR1 is SGHRS and CDR2 is YFSETQ. The CDR3 extends over 15 amino acids. The V end lost 6 bases, the J end lost 5 bases, and 18 bases lay between the germline ends. CDR3 protein: CASIPGAGADNEQFF. The CDR3 DNA reads as TGCGCCAGCATCCCCGGTGCGGGGGCGGACAATGAGCAGTTCTTC.

The rearrangement uses TRBV7-9 and TRBJ2-1; 9 bases match TRBD1. After removal of 1 base from V and 9 bases from J, the junction contained 4 bases not matched to a gene. This CDR3 region has 14 residues. Looked up from germline, CDR1 is SEHNR and CDR2 is FQNEAQ (reference sequence). CDR3 bases: TGTGCCAGCAGCTTAGAAGGGACAGGGAGTGAGCAGTTCTTC. Protein product: CASSLEGTGSEQFF.

The chain recombines TRBV5-1 with TRBJ1-4; TRBD1 is a possible D gene (5 bases). From germline, CDR1 is SGHRS and CDR2 YFSETQ. Trimming pared 0 bases from V and 7 bases from J, leaving 10 bases between. The CDR3 length is 14 residues. CDR3 nucleotide sequence: TGCGCCAGCAGCTTGGAGGGGTGGGGTGAAAAACTGTTTTTT. It specifies CASSLEGWGEKLFF.

As DNA, the CDR3 is TGTGCCAGCTCACCAACCCCCGAACTCTATGGCTACACCTTC. Protein: CASSPTPELYGYTF. V gene TRBV18 combines with J gene TRBJ1-2; D unresolved. Germline V gene lookup returns CDR1 KGHSH and CDR2 LQKENI. V was trimmed by 2 bases and J by 4 bases, leaving 11 bases between them. There are 14 residues in the CDR3.

This clone was counted only a few times. This chain joins TRBV15 and TRBJ1-4; D not resolved. V gave up 1 base and J gave up 4 bases, with 7 bases separating them. Germline values: CDR1 LNHNV, CDR2 YYDKDF (reference sequence). The CDR3 is 14 amino acids. The CDR3 is CATSRGRSNEKLFF. As DNA, the CDR3 is TGTGCCACCAGCAGAGGACGGAGTAATGAAAAACTGTTTTTT.